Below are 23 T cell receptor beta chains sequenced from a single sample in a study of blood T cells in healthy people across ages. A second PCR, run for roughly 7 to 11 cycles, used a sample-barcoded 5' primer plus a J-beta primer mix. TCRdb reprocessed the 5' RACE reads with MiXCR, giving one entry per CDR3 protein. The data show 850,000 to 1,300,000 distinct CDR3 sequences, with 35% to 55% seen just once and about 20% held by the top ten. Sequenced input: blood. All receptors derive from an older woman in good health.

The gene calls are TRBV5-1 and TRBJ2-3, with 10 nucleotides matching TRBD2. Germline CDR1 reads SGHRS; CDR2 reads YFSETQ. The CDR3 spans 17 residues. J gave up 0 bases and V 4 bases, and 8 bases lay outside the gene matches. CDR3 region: CASSPALAGRSTDTQYF. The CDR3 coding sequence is TGCGCCAGCAGCCCGGCACTAGCGGGACGAAGCACAGATACGCAGTATTTT. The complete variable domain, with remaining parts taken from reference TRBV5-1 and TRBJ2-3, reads KAGVTQTPRYLIKTRGQQVTLSCSPISGHRSVSWYQQTPGQGLQFLFEYFSETQRNKGNFPGRFSGRQFSNSRSEMNVSTLELGDSALYLCASSPALAGRSTDTQYFGPGTRLTVL.

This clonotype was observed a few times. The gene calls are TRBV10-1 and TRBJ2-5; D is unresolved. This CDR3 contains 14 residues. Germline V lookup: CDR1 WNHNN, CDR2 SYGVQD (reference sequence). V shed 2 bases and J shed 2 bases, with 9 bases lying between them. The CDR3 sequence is CASSEGPAQETQYF. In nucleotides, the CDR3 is TGCGCCAGCAGTGAGGGACCTGCACAAGAGACCCAGTACTTC.

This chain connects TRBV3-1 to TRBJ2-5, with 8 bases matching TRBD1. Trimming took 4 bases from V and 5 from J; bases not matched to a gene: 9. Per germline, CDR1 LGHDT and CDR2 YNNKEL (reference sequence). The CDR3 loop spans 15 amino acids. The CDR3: CASSLASGGVETQYF. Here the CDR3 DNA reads TGTGCCAGCAGCCTAGCGTCAGGGGGCGTGGAGACCCAGTACTTC.

CDR3: CSARYGLAGTYEQYF. DNA for the CDR3: TGCAGTGCTAGGTACGGACTAGCGGGGACCTACGAGCAGTACTTC. J is TRBJ2-7 and V is TRBV20-1, with 12 bases matching TRBD2. After removal of 3 bases from V and 2 bases from J, the junction contained 5 bases not matched to a gene. Germline V gene data show CDR1 as DFQATT and CDR2 as SNEGSKA (reference sequence). The CDR3 is 15 residues long.

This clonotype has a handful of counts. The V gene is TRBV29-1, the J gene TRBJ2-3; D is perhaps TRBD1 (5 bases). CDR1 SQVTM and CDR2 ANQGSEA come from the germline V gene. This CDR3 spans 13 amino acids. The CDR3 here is CSAQGGKTNTQYF. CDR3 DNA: TGCAGTGCCCAGGGTGGTAAAACTAATACGCAGTATTTT.

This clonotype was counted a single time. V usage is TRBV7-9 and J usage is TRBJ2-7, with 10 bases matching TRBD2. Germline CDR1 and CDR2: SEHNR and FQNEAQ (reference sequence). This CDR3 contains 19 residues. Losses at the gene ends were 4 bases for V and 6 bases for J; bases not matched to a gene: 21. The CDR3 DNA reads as TGTGCCAGCAGCTCCCGTGGGGCTAGCGGGAGCTTATTTGTCAGCGAGCAGTACTTC. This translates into CASSSRGASGSLFVSEQYF.

The CDR3 region has the DNA TGTGCCATCAGATTAGCGGGGGTGAACACCGGGGAGCTGTTTTTT. Protein sequence: CAIRLAGVNTGELFF. The rearrangement joins TRBV10-3 to TRBJ2-2, with TRBD2 matching 9 bases. This CDR3 is 15 amino acids long. Trimming cost V 6 bases and J 1 base; bases outside gene matches: 3. Germline lookup yields CDR1 ENHRY and CDR2 SYGVKD.

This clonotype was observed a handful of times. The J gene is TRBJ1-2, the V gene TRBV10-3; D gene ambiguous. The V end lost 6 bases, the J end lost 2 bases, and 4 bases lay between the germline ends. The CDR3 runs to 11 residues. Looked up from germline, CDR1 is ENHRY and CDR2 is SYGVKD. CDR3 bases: TGTGCCATCAGCGAAAACTATGGCTACACCTTC. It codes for CAISENYGYTF.

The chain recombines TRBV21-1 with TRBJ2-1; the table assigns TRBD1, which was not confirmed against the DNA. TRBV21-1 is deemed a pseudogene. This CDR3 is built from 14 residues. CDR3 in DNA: TGTGCCAGCCAAGGGGACAGGGAATACAATGAGCAGTTCTTC. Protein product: CASQGDREYNEQFF.

The CDR3, as DNA: TGTGCCAGCAGTTTACAGGGGAGGGTCTCCTACAATGAGCAGTTCTTC. Its translation: CASSLQGRVSYNEQFF. This sequence joins TRBV12-3 or TRBV12-4 and TRBJ2-1; D might be TRBD2 (7 bases). The CDR3 has 16 amino acids. V was pared by 2 bases and J by 0 bases, with 11 bases between.

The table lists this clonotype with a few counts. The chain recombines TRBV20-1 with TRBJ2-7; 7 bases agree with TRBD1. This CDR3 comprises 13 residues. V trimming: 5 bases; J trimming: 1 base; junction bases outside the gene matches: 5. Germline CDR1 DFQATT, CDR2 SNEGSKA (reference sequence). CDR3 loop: CSALGQESYEQYF. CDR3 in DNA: TGCAGTGCTTTAGGACAGGAATCCTACGAGCAGTACTTC.

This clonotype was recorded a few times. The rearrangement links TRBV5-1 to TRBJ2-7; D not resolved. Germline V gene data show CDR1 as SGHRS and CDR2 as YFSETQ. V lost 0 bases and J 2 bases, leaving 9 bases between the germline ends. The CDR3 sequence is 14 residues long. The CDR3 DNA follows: TGCGCCAGCAGCTTGGTTGGCGAAACCTACGAGCAGTACTTC. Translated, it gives CASSLVGETYEQYF.

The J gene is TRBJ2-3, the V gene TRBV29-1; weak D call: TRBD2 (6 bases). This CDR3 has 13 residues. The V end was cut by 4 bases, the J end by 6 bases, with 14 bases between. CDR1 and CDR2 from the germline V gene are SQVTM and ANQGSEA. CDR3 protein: CSVVRDSGDTQYF. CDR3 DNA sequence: TGCAGCGTTGTAAGGGACTCGGGTGATACGCAGTATTTT.

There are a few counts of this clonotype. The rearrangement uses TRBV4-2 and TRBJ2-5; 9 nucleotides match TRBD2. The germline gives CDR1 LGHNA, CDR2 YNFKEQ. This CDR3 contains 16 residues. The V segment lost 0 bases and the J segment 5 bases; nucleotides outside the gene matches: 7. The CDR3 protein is CASSQDFSGSRETQYF. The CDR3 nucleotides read TGTGCCAGCAGCCAAGACTTTAGCGGGAGCAGGGAGACCCAGTACTTC.

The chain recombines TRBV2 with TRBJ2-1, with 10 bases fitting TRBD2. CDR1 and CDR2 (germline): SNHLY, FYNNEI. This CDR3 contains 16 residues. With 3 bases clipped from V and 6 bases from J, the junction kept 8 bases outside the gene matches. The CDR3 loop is CASSDPAGGKVNEQFF. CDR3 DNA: TGTGCCAGCAGTGATCCAGCGGGAGGGAAAGTCAATGAGCAGTTCTTC.

CDR3 nucleotides: TGCAGTGCTAGAGGACTCCTCACAGATACGCAGTATTTT. Amino acids: CSARGLLTDTQYF. The rearrangement joins TRBV20-1 to TRBJ2-3, with D unresolved. V was pared by 1 base and J by 2 bases, with 7 bases between. CDR3 length: 13 residues. Germline V lookup: CDR1 DFQATT, CDR2 SNEGSKA (reference sequence).

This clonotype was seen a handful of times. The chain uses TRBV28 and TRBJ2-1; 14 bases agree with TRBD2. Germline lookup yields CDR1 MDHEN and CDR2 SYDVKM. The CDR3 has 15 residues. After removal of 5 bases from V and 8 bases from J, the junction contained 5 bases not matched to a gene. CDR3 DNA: TGTGCCAGCAGTCCTCGACTAGCGGGAGGGCATGAGCAGTTCTTC. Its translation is CASSPRLAGGHEQFF.

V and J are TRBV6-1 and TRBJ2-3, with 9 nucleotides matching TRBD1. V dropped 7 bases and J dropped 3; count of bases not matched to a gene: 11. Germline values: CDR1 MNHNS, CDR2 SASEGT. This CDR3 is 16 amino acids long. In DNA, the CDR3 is TGTGCCAGCACCCCACCGACAGGGGGAGGGACAGATACGCAGTATTTT. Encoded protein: CASTPPTGGGTDTQYF.

DNA for the CDR3: TGTGCCAGCAGTAGGCGTACTCCGGGACAGGGTAACTCCGCCGCCAACATTCAGTACTTC. Translation gives CASSRRTPGQGNSAANIQYF. The rearrangement links TRBV6-2 or TRBV6-3 to TRBJ2-4, with TRBD1 matching over 9 bases. Germline V CDR1 and CDR2: MNHEY, SVGEGT. The junction had 24 bases not matched to a gene; V was cut back by 5 bases and J by 7 bases. The length of the CDR3 is 20 residues.

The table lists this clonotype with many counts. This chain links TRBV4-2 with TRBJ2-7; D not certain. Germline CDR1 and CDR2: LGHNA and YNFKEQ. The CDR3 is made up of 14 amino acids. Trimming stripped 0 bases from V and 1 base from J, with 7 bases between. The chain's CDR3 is CASSQDLLSYEQYF. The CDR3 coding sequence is TGTGCCAGCAGCCAAGACCTCCTTTCCTACGAGCAGTACTTC.

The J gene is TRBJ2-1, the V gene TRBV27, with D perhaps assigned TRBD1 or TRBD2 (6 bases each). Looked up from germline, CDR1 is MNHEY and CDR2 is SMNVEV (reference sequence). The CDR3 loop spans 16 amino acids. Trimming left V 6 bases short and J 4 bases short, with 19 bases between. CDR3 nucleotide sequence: TGTGCCAGCAGGAGAGCGGGCGGGACACTGTACAATGAGCAGTTCTTC. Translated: CASRRAGGTLYNEQFF.

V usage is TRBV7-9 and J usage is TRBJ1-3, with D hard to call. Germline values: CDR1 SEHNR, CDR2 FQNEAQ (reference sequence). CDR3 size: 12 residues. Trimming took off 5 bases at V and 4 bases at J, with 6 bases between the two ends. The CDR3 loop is CASSQRGNTIYF. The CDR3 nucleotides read TGTGCCAGCAGCCAACGGGGAAACACCATATATTTT.

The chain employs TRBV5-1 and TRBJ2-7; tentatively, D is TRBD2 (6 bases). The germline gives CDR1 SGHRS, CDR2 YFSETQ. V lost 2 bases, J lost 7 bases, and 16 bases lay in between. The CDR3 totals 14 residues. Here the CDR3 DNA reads TGCGCCAGCAGCTTCCTTAGAACCGGGAGTGAGCAGTACTTC. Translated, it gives CASSFLRTGSEQYF.